This TCR beta chain was profiled in a study of blood T cells in healthy people across ages. The CDR3 is 13 amino acids. Germline V CDR1 and CDR2: SGHTA, FQGNSA. V was shortened by 5 bases and J by 2 bases, with 9 bases between the two germline ends. As concerns this clonotype: Its cognate antigen is unknown.

Overall study findings and caveats: The percentage of naive T cells correlated strongly with TCR beta diversity. Unsorted PBMCs blocked a conclusive comparison of naive and antigen-experienced cells.

It was with a sample-barcoded 5' primer and a J-beta primer mix that a second PCR of roughly 7 to 12 cycles was run. Samples each returned at least 2.5 million CDR3-containing paired-end reads. TCRdb re-derived calls from the 5' RACE reads in MiXCR, one entry per CDR3 protein. This sample carries some 860,000 distinct CDR3 sequences, roughly three fifths of them seen once, and the ten largest clones take about a quarter. The chain combines TRBV7-2 with TRBJ2-5; D is uncertain. The sample was blood. The source is a man aged 35 to 55 in good health. The CDR3 here is CASSPTPQETQYF. The CDR3 DNA reads TGTGCCAGCAGCCCAACCCCGCAAGAGACCCAGTACTTC.